This T cell receptor beta chain came from a study of naive and memory T cell subsets. Study-level findings and limits: Naive and memory subsets had different power law exponents for TCR abundance. Expression changes during T cell differentiation may affect RNA-based TCR counts.

Both TRBC1 and TRBC2 were covered by a beta constant-region primer of two equimolar oligonucleotides. The ligated cDNA underwent four PCR rounds using SP2 and nested alpha and beta constant-region primers. TCRdb re-called the UMI-ligation and nested PCR reads with MiXCR, one entry per CDR3 protein. The sample holds about 21,000 distinct CDR3 sequences; approximately 11% are singletons and the top ten take 15% to 20%. The CDR3 totals 18 residues. V dropped 4 bases and J dropped 2 bases, with 22 bases sitting between them. CDR1 and CDR2 from the germline V gene are SGDLS and YYNGEE. This clonotype was seen more than once but under ten times. The target antigen is unknown.

This clonotype originated in a human donor in good health. The chain combines TRBV9 with TRBJ2-1, with D possibly TRBD2 on 6 matching bases. The source material was central memory CD8+ T cells from blood. The CDR3 DNA reads as TGTGCCAGCAGCCCATTCTTAGGGGCTAGCGTTACCTACAATGAGCAGTTCTTC. This encodes CASSPFLGASVTYNEQFF. Filled out from reference TRBV9 and TRBJ2-1, the complete variable domain reads DSGVTQTPKHLITATGQRVTLRCSPRSGDLSVYWYQQSLDQGLQFLIQYYNGEERAKGNILERFSAQQFPDLHSELNLSSLELGDSALYFCASSPFLGASVTYNEQFFGPGTRLTVL.